The 5 T cell receptor beta chains listed next were all sequenced from one sample in a study of PD-1 blockade in classical Hodgkin lymphoma. Libraries were prepared by immunoSEQ multiplex PCR; TCRdb keeps only in-frame clonotypes and omits some of them. The profile covers 84,000 or so clones, with 92% appearing a single time and over 2.5% taken by the ten largest. Exposure to brentuximab vedotin varied, and each patient had relapsed following autologous stem cell transplantation. Sequenced here: peripheral blood mononuclear cells (PBMCs), sampled before the second cycle of nivolumab. These receptors were collected from a human donor with classical Hodgkin lymphoma.

The rearrangement joins TRBV23-1 to TRBJ2-3; 9 nucleotides agree with TRBD2. TRBV23-1 is given ORF status, its function remaining uncertain. The CDR3 runs 18 residues. Trimming at V came to 2 bases and at J to 2 bases, leaving 11 bases not matched to a gene. In DNA form, the CDR3 reads TGCGCCAGCAGTCAAAGTTGGGGCGGGAGGGCCATCACAGATACGCAGTATTTT. Its translation: CASSQSWGGRAITDTQYF.

The rearrangement links TRBV5-8 to TRBJ2-2, with D unresolved. V was cut by 1 base and J by 3 bases, with 10 bases left in between. Looked up from germline, CDR1 is SGHTS and CDR2 is YDEGEE. This CDR3 has 15 amino acids. The CDR3 DNA sequence: TGTGCCAGCAGCTTGATAAGCTGGGACACCGGGGAGCTGTTTTTT. This gives the protein CASSLISWDTGELFF.

The chain carries TRBV7-9 and TRBJ1-1; maybe TRBD1 (6 bases). The CDR3 contains 13 residues. V gave up 6 bases and J gave up 4 bases, with 12 bases separating them. Germline-derived CDR1 and CDR2 are SEHNR and FQNEAQ (reference sequence). The CDR3 protein is CASSFTGPTEAFF. The CDR3 nucleotides read TGTGCCAGCAGTTTTACAGGGCCCACTGAAGCTTTCTTT.

The rearrangement joins TRBV10-2 to TRBJ1-2; no reliable D call. From germline, CDR1 is WSHSY and CDR2 SAAADI. CDR3 length: 13 amino acids. Deletions cut 4 bases from V and 4 bases from J, with 10 bases between. The CDR3 sequence is CASSGPLSYGYTF. The CDR3 DNA follows: TGCGCCAGCAGTGGACCGTTATCCTATGGCTACACCTTC.

The rearrangement links TRBV2 to TRBJ2-7; 8 nucleotides align to TRBD1. The V segment lost 8 bases and the J segment 3 bases; nucleotides outside the gene matches: 12. CDR3 size: 15 residues. The germline V gene encodes CDR1 SNHLY and CDR2 FYNNEI. In nucleotides, the CDR3 is TGTGCCAGCGGCGGCGGGACAGGCCGGTACTACGAGCAGTACTTC. It specifies CASGGGTGRYYEQYF.